Following are 13 T cell receptor beta chains from one sample sequenced in a study of blood T cells in healthy people across ages. A second PCR of about 7 to 12 cycles used a sample-barcoded 5' primer and a J-beta primer mix. TCRdb reprocessed the 5' RACE reads with MiXCR, giving one entry per CDR3 protein. Among approximately 2,000,000 distinct CDR3 sequences, roughly two fifths were seen once, and the ten largest hold under 30%. Sequencing was performed on blood. These receptors came from a human donor in good health.

This clonotype was seen only once. The gene calls are TRBV7-6 and TRBJ2-1, with D unclear. Trimming removed 1 base at V and 14 bases at J, with 18 bases between. The CDR3 has 14 amino acids. CDR1 and CDR2 from the germline V gene are SGHVS and FNYEAQ. CDR3 sequence (DNA): TGTGCCAGCAGCTTAGAGCCGAGGACGGTAGAGGAGTTCTTC. This sequence encodes CASSLEPRTVEEFF.

V usage is TRBV29-1 and J usage is TRBJ2-5; no firm D call. The V gene's germline CDR1 is SQVTM and CDR2 ANQGSEA. V was clipped by 4 bases and J by 1 base, with 13 bases between them. The CDR3 covers 14 residues. The CDR3 DNA reads TGCAGCGTTGCCGGCACAGTGGTCCAAGAGACCCAGTACTTC. It specifies CSVAGTVVQETQYF.

J is TRBJ2-4 and V is TRBV29-1; perhaps TRBD2 as D (6 bases). The ends were cut back, 4 bases at V and 13 bases at J, with 20 bases in the middle. Per germline, CDR1 SQVTM and CDR2 ANQGSEA. This CDR3 is built from 13 residues. The CDR3: CSVVRDGTGEQYF. For the CDR3, the DNA is TGCAGCGTTGTCCGGGACGGCACGGGGGAGCAGTACTTC.

A single count supports this clonotype. At one of its ends the junction is not consistent with the germline gene, which may arise from a read error. This rearrangement joins TRBV4-2 to TRBJ1-2; D unclear. Germline-derived CDR1 and CDR2 are LGHNA and YNFKEQ. The CDR3 is 13 amino acids. CDR3 amino acids: CAGSQEYGQGYTF. DNA for the CDR3: TGTGCCGGCAGCCAAGAGTACGGTCAGGGCTACACCTTC.

Worth noting for this clonotype: Sequence at one end of the junction differs from germline and may be a read error. The chain has TRBV7-9 and TRBJ2-1, with 7 positions matching TRBD2. The CDR3 extends over 16 amino acids. The germline V gene encodes CDR1 SEHNR and CDR2 FQNEAQ (reference sequence). CDR3 DNA: TGTGCCAGCAACTTACCGGGACTAACCGGGGGGAATGAACAGTTCTTC. Translating it yields CASNLPGLTGGNEQFF.

This clonotype came up once. A much bigger clone sits one base away, suggesting this may be a read error. This chain connects TRBV2 to TRBJ1-2; 10 bases align to TRBD1. CDR3 size: 13 residues. Looked up from germline, CDR1 is SNHLY and CDR2 is FYNNEI. Trimming cost V 8 bases and J 6 bases; bases outside gene matches: 6. CDR3: CASGRDRGDGYTF. CDR3 coding DNA: TGTGCCAGCGGTAGGGACAGGGGTGATGGCTACACCTTC. Using reference TRBV2 and TRBJ1-2 for the parts outside the CDR3, the full variable domain is EPEVTQTPSHQVTQMGQEVILRCVPISNHLYFYWYRQILGQKVEFLVSFYNNEISEKSEIFDDQFSVERPDGSNFTLKIRSTKLEDSAMYFCASGRDRGDGYTFGSGTRLTVV.

DNA of the CDR3: TGCAGCGTTGGGGGGACGACCCAGGGGGACACCTACGAGCAGTACTTC. As protein: CSVGGTTQGDTYEQYF. The chain has TRBV29-1 and TRBJ2-7; TRBD1 aligns across 7 bases. The CDR3 has 16 amino acids. V was pared by 4 bases and J by 2 bases, with 14 bases of the junction left unmatched. In germline, CDR1 is SQVTM, CDR2 ANQGSEA.

This clonotype was observed a handful of times. The J gene is TRBJ1-2, the V gene TRBV7-9; a weak D match, TRBD1 (6 bases). V gave up 6 bases and J gave up 5 bases, with 16 bases separating them. CDR1 SEHNR and CDR2 FQNEAQ come from the germline V gene (reference sequence). This CDR3 has 14 residues. The CDR3 sequence: CASRSTGTQYGYTF. CDR3 sequence (DNA): TGTGCCAGCAGGTCAACCGGGACACAATATGGCTACACCTTC.

The table lists this clonotype with a few counts. The V gene is TRBV11-2, the J gene TRBJ2-6, with TRBD1 identical over 7 bases. After removal of 3 bases from V and 0 bases from J, the junction contained 14 bases not matched to a gene. The germline gives CDR1 SGHAT, CDR2 FQNNGV. CDR3 length: 20 amino acids. CDR3 nucleotides: TGTGCCAGCAGCTTTACCCCGGGACAGCGAATCAGCTCTGGGGCCAACGTCCTGACTTTC. It translates to CASSFTPGQRISSGANVLTF.

This clonotype was found a few times. DNA of the CDR3: TGTGCCAGCAGTTACTCTGAGGGGATAGTAGTCCGGACAGATACGCAGTATTTT. Its translation is CASSYSEGIVVRTDTQYF. The chain has TRBV6-5 and TRBJ2-3; D may match TRBD1 or TRBD2 (5 bases each). There are 18 residues in the CDR3. CDR1 and CDR2 from the germline V gene are MNHEY and SVGAGI. V lost 0 bases to trimming and J lost 3 bases, with 19 bases between them.

This clonotype was counted once. The chain recombines TRBV12-3 or TRBV12-4 with TRBJ2-1; D possibly corresponds to TRBD2 (6 bases). The closer fit of TRBJ2-7 to the DNA end suggests the J call may be wrong. The CDR3 contains 16 residues. This CDR3 is CASSPVEGSSYNEQYF. The CDR3 DNA reads as TGTGCCAGCAGTCCCGTGGAGGGATCCTCCTACAATGAGCAGTACTTC.

This chain joins TRBV20-1 and TRBJ2-1; D may correspond to TRBD1 or TRBD2 (5 bases each). The CDR3 covers 16 residues. The V gene's germline CDR1 is DFQATT and CDR2 SNEGSKA (reference sequence). V was trimmed by 5 bases and J by 0 bases, leaving 17 bases between them. The CDR3 spells CSASNRGDSSYNEQFF. CDR3 in DNA: TGCAGTGCTTCTAACCGAGGGGATAGCTCCTACAATGAGCAGTTCTTC.

The chain combines TRBV4-2 with TRBJ2-3, with TRBD2 identical over 8 bases. Germline values: CDR1 LGHNA, CDR2 YNFKEQ. CDR3 length equals 17 residues. V shed 0 bases, J shed 8 bases, and the junction held 13 bases outside the gene matches. CDR3 bases: TGTGCCAGCAGCCAAGAAATCGGGGGGGCACGCTCAGGTACGCAGTATTTT. Amino acids: CASSQEIGGARSGTQYF.